This T cell receptor (beta chain) was identified in a study of CD8+CD57+ T cells in acquired aplastic anemia. Whole-study context: The DNA of sorted CD4+ and CD8+ cells averaged 3.2 ug. Study-wide points: Fewer than 30 CD8+ CDR3 sequences were shared between patients and controls.

This clonotype was seen ten or more times. Its antigen is not identified. Trimming took off 4 bases at V and 1 base at J, with 15 bases between the two ends. CDR1 SGHDT and CDR2 YYEEEE come from the germline V gene. The CDR3 extends over 16 amino acids. Flow cytometry had shown expanded CD8+CD57+ cells in the patients chosen for sequencing. Profiles of TCR beta VDJ and CDR3 were generated from a genomic DNA template. Using its own MiXCR run on the reads, TCRdb lists one record per CDR3 protein. Here the sample spans some 200,000 distinct CDR3 sequences, around 45% being singletons. The sequenced sample consisted of sorted CD4+, CD8+, or CD8+CD57+ T cells (not recorded which) from PBMCs. The receptor's source is a human donor with aplastic anemia. The V gene is TRBV5-6, the J gene TRBJ1-5; D is undetermined. The CDR3 is CASSRRGWASNQPQHF. CDR3 in DNA: TGTGCCAGCAGCCGACGAGGGTGGGCAAGCAATCAGCCCCAGCATTTT.